A selection of T cell receptor beta chains follows, all from one sample in a study of CD8 T cells in ankylosing spondylitis. TCRdb re-called the 5' RACE reads through MiXCR, storing one row per CDR3 protein. The table includes about 140,000 distinct CDR3 sequences, 7.3% detected once. The sequenced material came from blood, either unsorted or a sorted T cell fraction (not recorded which). Source of these receptors: a female donor with ankylosing spondylitis or in good health (not recorded which). Each CDR3 is given with its conserved first and last residue. The D gene is left open where the match is weak. For some rows the clone size is stated as once, few or many, or as a class when expanded; others skip it.

J	size	D	V	DNA	CDR3
TRBJ2-3	many	-	TRBV5-1	TGCGCCAGCAGCTTGACGGCGGGCCCAAACACAGATACGCAGTATTTT	CASSLTAGPNTDTQYF
TRBJ1-1	many	TRBD1	TRBV2	TGTGCCAGCAGTCCTCCGGGACAGGGGTTGCGTGACACTGAAGCTTTCTTT	CASSPPGQGLRDTEAFF
TRBJ1-1	many	TRBD1	TRBV11-2	TGTGCCAGCAGCTCGATAAGACAGGGTTACACTGAAGCTTTCTTT	CASSSIRQGYTEAFF
TRBJ1-6	-	-	TRBV7-9	TGTGCCAGCAGCTATTCCTCAACTGGGACCACGTCACCCCTCCACTTT	CASSYSSTGTTSPLHF
TRBJ1-5	many	-	TRBV6-2/TRBV6-3	TGTGCCAGCACTTCGGGTAATCAGCCCCAGCATTTT	CASTSGNQPQHF
TRBJ2-1	many	TRBD2	TRBV5-1	TGCGCCAGCAGAGGAGGAGGGTCTAGCGGGGCTTACAATGAGCAGTTCTTC	CASRGGGSSGAYNEQFF
TRBJ2-5	many	-	TRBV25-1	TGTGCCAGCACAGCAGGGGAGACCCAGTACTTC	CASTAGETQYF
TRBJ2-7	many	-	TRBV6-2/TRBV6-3	TGTGCCAGCAGCAAAGAGACCTACGAGCAGTACTTC	CASSKETYEQYF
TRBJ2-3	many	-	TRBV20-1	TGCAGTGCTAGTCGGCAGGGGAGCACAGATACGCAGTATTTT	CSASRQGSTDTQYF
TRBJ1-5	many	TRBD1	TRBV4-1	TGCGCCAGCAGCTTAACAGGGGGCAATCAGCCCCAGCATTTT	CASSLTGGNQPQHF
TRBJ1-1	many	-	TRBV6-5	TGTGCCAGCAGTTACTCGACCGTCCGAGTAATGCGAGGCACTGAAGCTTTCTTT	CASSYSTVRVMRGTEAFF
TRBJ1-5	-	-	TRBV7-8	TGTGCCAGCAGCTTAGGGGTTACGCAGCCCCAGCATTTT	CASSLGVTQPQHF
TRBJ2-1	many	-	TRBV7-3	TGTGCCAGCAGCTTCGCCCACAGCTCCTACAATGAGCAGTTCTTC	CASSFAHSSYNEQFF
TRBJ1-2	-	-	TRBV7-9	TGTGCCAGCAGCCCCTGGGGGCGGGAATCCTATGGCTACACCTTC	CASSPWGRESYGYTF
TRBJ2-7	many	TRBD2	TRBV4-2	TGTGCCAGCAGCCAAGCCCAAGCGGGGCGGTACGAGCAGTACTTC	CASSQAQAGRYEQYF
TRBJ1-2	-	-	TRBV30	TGTGCCTGGAGTGGGGGGGACATACAGGGAAGTAGCGGCTACACCTTC	CAWSGGDIQGSSGYTF
TRBJ2-1	many	-	TRBV5-1	TGCGCCAGCAGGCCGTCCTTGGGTGAGCAGTTCTTC	CASRPSLGEQFF
TRBJ2-2	-	TRBD1	TRBV3-1	TGTGCCAGCAGCCAAAACAGGGGTTGGGACACCGGGGAGCTGTTTTTT	CASSQNRGWDTGELFF
TRBJ2-1	few	TRBD2	TRBV6-2/TRBV6-3	TGTGCCAGCAACCACATAGCGGGGGGGACCTACAATGAGCAGTTCTTC	CASNHIAGGTYNEQFF
TRBJ2-2	many	-	TRBV5-1	TGCGCCAGCAGCTTCGGGGTTCGGGACACCGGGGAGCTGTTTTTT	CASSFGVRDTGELFF
TRBJ2-4	many	-	TRBV29-1	TGCAGCGTTGGGGGGGGCGCTGGCATTCAGTACTTC	CSVGGGAGIQYF
TRBJ2-3	-	-	TRBV6-5	TGTGCCAGCAGTTACGGGCCAGGGACTCCGCAGTATTTT	CASSYGPGTPQYF
TRBJ1-1	many	-	TRBV7-9	TGTGCCAGCAGCCTTGACCTCAACACTGAAGCTTTCTTT	CASSLDLNTEAFF
TRBJ2-3	-	-	TRBV7-2	TGTGCCAGCACCCCTCTACAGGGTAGAGGCACAGATACGCAGTATTTT	CASTPLQGRGTDTQYF
TRBJ1-2	many	-	TRBV7-8	TGTGCCAGCAGCTTAGGGGGGCAGGACTATGGCTACACCTTC	CASSLGGQDYGYTF
TRBJ2-1	-	-	TRBV5-1	TGCGCCAGCAGCTCAGGCCCGACTACCACTGAGCAGTTCTTC	CASSSGPTTTEQFF
TRBJ1-3	-	TRBD1	TRBV12-3/TRBV12-4	TGTGCCAGCAGACCCACCAGGGGGCTATCTTCTGGAAACACCATATATTTT	CASRPTRGLSSGNTIYF
TRBJ2-1	-	-	TRBV29-1	TGCAGCGTGGGGTTAGGGAATTGGAATGAGCAGTTCTTC	CSVGLGNWNEQFF
TRBJ2-5	many	TRBD1	TRBV28	TGTGCCAGCAGGGTGGGACAGAACCAAGAGACCCAGTACTTC	CASRVGQNQETQYF
TRBJ1-4	many	-	TRBV4-1	TGCGCCAGCAGCCCCCCCCTGATTAATGAAAAACTGTTTTTT	CASSPPLINEKLFF
TRBJ2-3	few	TRBD2	TRBV5-1	TGCGCCAGCAGCCCCGGGACTATCGCAGATACGCAGTATTTT	CASSPGTIADTQYF
TRBJ2-1	many	-	TRBV7-9	TGTGCCAGCAGCTTAGAGGGCAGCTTGGGCCCCTACAATGAGCAGTTCTTC	CASSLEGSLGPYNEQFF
TRBJ1-2	many	TRBD1	TRBV11-1	TGTGCCAGCAGCCCCCGATCACCGGGACAGGGACGTGGCTACACCTTC	CASSPRSPGQGRGYTF
TRBJ2-6	few	-	TRBV29-1	TGCAGCGTTGCTCGCAGGCACTCTGGGGCCAACGTCCTGACTTTC	CSVARRHSGANVLTF
TRBJ2-7	many	-	TRBV5-1	TGCGCCAGCAGCTTCGCTAAGGACACCACCTCCTACGAGCAGTACTTC	CASSFAKDTTSYEQYF
TRBJ1-3	many	-	TRBV7-9	TGTGCCAGCAGCTGGGGTGAGAAACGCTCTGGAAACACCATATATTTT	CASSWGEKRSGNTIYF
TRBJ2-3	many	-	TRBV6-4	TGTGCCAGCAGTGATAATGTGGGTACGCAGTATTTT	CASSDNVGTQYF
TRBJ1-2	few	-	TRBV9	TGTGCCAGCAGCCCCGGGGGAGCAGCTAACTATGGCTACACCTTC	CASSPGGAANYGYTF
TRBJ2-2	many	-	TRBV7-2	TGTGCCAGCAGCTTTAAACTGGGCGCAGAGCTGTTTTTT	CASSFKLGAELFF
TRBJ1-1	many	TRBD1	TRBV3-1	TGTGCCAGCAGCCAAGGGGGACAGGCAAACACTGAAGCTTTCTTT	CASSQGGQANTEAFF
TRBJ2-3	many	-	TRBV6-6	TGTGCCAGCAGTTACCTAGCGAATACGCAGTATTTT	CASSYLANTQYF
TRBJ1-3	many	-	TRBV7-8	TGTGCCAGCAGCTTAGCAAACAGGGAAAGCTCTGGAAACACCATATATTTT	CASSLANRESSGNTIYF
TRBJ1-3	many	-	TRBV4-1	TGCGCCAGCAGCTTTGAAGTCACTGGAAACACCATATATTTT	CASSFEVTGNTIYF
TRBJ1-2	many	-	TRBV29-1	TGCAGCGTTGATGAAGGCTACACCTTC	CSVDEGYTF
TRBJ2-1	many	TRBD1	TRBV5-1	TGCGCCAGCAGCCTGGGACAGGGCCTCTCCTCAAACAATGAGCAGTTCTTC	CASSLGQGLSSNNEQFF
TRBJ2-3	many	TRBD2	TRBV28	TGTGCCAGCAGTTCTAGCGGGGGGCCAAATTGGTATTTT	CASSSSGGPNWYF
TRBJ1-3	-	TRBD1	TRBV12-3/TRBV12-4	TGTACCAGCAGCCGCGGGACAGATCCCTCTGTCTCTCCTGGAAACACCATATATTTT	CTSSRGTDPSVSPGNTIYF
TRBJ1-5	many	-	TRBV12-3/TRBV12-4	TGTGCCAGCAACGGGGGACATGCTCAGCCCCAGCATTTT	CASNGGHAQPQHF
TRBJ2-7	-	TRBD1	TRBV14	TGTGCCAGCAGCGGTCTCTTTGGGGGACAGGGTACGAAGGAGCAGTACTTC	CASSGLFGGQGTKEQYF
TRBJ1-6	many	-	TRBV20-1	TGCAGTGCGATGGACAGCTCCTATAATTCACCCCTCCACTTT	CSAMDSSYNSPLHF
TRBJ2-3	many	TRBD2	TRBV7-9	TGTGCCAGCAGCCGCCCTAGCGGGGGGGCGGCAGATACGCAGTATTTT	CASSRPSGGAADTQYF
TRBJ2-7	many	-	TRBV28	TGTGCCAGCAGGGCTGGCAGGACTGGGTCCAAATCCTACGAGCAGTACTTC	CASRAGRTGSKSYEQYF
TRBJ1-1	few	-	TRBV7-6	TGTGCCAGCAGCTTAGACCCTAGGGACACTGAAGCTTTCTTT	CASSLDPRDTEAFF
TRBJ2-5	many	TRBD1	TRBV6-1	TGTGCCAGCAGTGCTGGACAGGGGTGGGAGACCCAGTACTTC	CASSAGQGWETQYF
TRBJ2-1	many	-	TRBV5-1	TGCGCCAGCAGCGCAGTCTACAATGAGCAGTTCTTC	CASSAVYNEQFF
TRBJ2-7	many	-	TRBV7-9	TGTGCCAGCAGCCCTCTGACAGGTTCCTACGAGCAGTACTTC	CASSPLTGSYEQYF
TRBJ2-1	-	TRBD2	TRBV19	TGTGCCAGTAGTATGAGTCGCCTAGCGGGGGACGTATACAATGAGCAGTTCTTC	CASSMSRLAGDVYNEQFF
TRBJ2-5	many	TRBD1	TRBV20-1	TGCAGTGCTAGTAGACAGGGCCCCCAAGAGACCCAGTACTTC	CSASRQGPQETQYF
TRBJ2-2	many	-	TRBV20-1	TGCAGTGCCCCTCGCCAAGGAACCGGGGAGCTGTTTTTT	CSAPRQGTGELFF
TRBJ1-2	many	-	TRBV15	TGTGCCACCAGCAGAGATCAGGGCGGCTATGGCTACACCTTC	CATSRDQGGYGYTF